This note documents a single T cell receptor (beta chain) sequence. Its antigen remains unknown. This sample is drawn from a study of T-cell memory formation after mild COVID-19. Across the study: TCR clusters mostly belonged to single donors. Study observations and caveats: Contracting clones from day 15 to 85 showed balanced CD4/CD8; later expanders favored CD4+. Cross-reactive memory appears to have joined, as suggested by some responding clones showing up in pre-infection memory.

The TCR alpha and TCR beta cDNA libraries, bearing sample barcodes and UMIs, were generated by 5'RACE using constant-segment primers. TCRdb recomputed calls from the 5' RACE reads with MiXCR, one row per CDR3 protein. The sample records 450,000 to 650,000 distinct CDR3 sequences, about 20% being singletons. Germline V gives CDR1 SGHRS, CDR2 YFSETQ. The CDR3 length is 15 residues. V dropped 4 bases and J dropped 4 bases, with 17 bases sitting between them. Sequences were obtained from PBMCs or a T cell subset sorted from them (not recorded which). This TCR was sampled from an adult woman who had mild COVID-19 (a few samples of this study predate the infection). Cell type and time point are not known. The V gene is TRBV5-1, the J gene TRBJ1-2; no firm D call. This chain's CDR3 is CASSPAEVRSYGYTF. CDR3 nucleotides: TGCGCCAGCAGCCCCGCCGAGGTGAGGAGCTATGGCTACACCTTC.